This TCR beta chain appears in the sequencing data of a study of regulatory T cells in long-lasting Graves disease. On this clonotype: A read error may account for a junction end that differs from germline.

Germline V gene data show CDR1 as SGHRS and CDR2 as YFSETQ. This CDR3 region has 12 residues. Arm-PCR of CDR3 regions and iRepertoire HTBI primers were used to build TCR beta libraries. TCRdb re-derived calls from the multiplex PCR reads in MiXCR, one entry per CDR3 protein. The repertoire holds fewer than 550,000 distinct CDR3 sequences, 15% to 20% seen once, with around 23% in the top ten. Time point in this sample: newly diagnosed GD, antithyroid drugs for less than 3 months. Scientists built the TCR library using RNA that was extracted from PBMCs. These data also featured in a second study, about T cells in Graves' hyperthyroidism and ophthalmopathy.

Specimen: peripheral blood mononuclear cells (PBMCs), collected at new diagnosis, from a patient treated with antithyroid drugs. V is TRBV5-1 and J is TRBJ2-7; D ambiguous. This clonotype was sampled from a woman aged 18-29 years with Graves disease. The CDR3 nucleotides are TGCGCCAGCCGCTTCTACGGGTTTGAGCAGTACTTC. It encodes CASRFYGFEQYF. Based on the CDR3 plus reference TRBV5-1 and TRBJ2-7, the full variable domain is KAGVTQTPRYLIKTRGQQVTLSCSPISGHRSVSWYQQTPGQGLQFLFEYFSETQRNKGNFPGRFSGRQFSNSRSEMNVSTLELGDSALYLCASRFYGFEQYFGPGTRLTVT.